This T cell receptor beta chain emerged from a study of breast tumors, draining lymph nodes, adjacent tissues. Breast cancer patients provided tissue from their axillary draining lymph nodes. TCRdb fed the multiplex PCR reads into MiXCR, producing one record per CDR3 protein. The sample includes about 110,000 distinct CDR3 sequences, less than 40% seen only once; the top ten take about 6%. The germline V gene has CDR1 MNHEY and CDR2 SMNVEV (reference sequence). This CDR3 comprises 16 residues. V was cut by 2 bases and J by 5 bases, with 15 bases left in between. This clonotype was detected only a few times.

Material for sequencing was axillary lymph node tissue. The rearrangement links TRBV27 to TRBJ1-4; D gene ambiguous. The sequence was collected from a female donor with breast cancer. Some clones in this sample may be carry-over from other donors' samples. The CDR3 coding sequence is TGTGCCAGCAGTTTACGGGGAAGGAGAGGAAATGAAAAACTGTTTTTT. It yields the protein CASSLRGRRGNEKLFF.